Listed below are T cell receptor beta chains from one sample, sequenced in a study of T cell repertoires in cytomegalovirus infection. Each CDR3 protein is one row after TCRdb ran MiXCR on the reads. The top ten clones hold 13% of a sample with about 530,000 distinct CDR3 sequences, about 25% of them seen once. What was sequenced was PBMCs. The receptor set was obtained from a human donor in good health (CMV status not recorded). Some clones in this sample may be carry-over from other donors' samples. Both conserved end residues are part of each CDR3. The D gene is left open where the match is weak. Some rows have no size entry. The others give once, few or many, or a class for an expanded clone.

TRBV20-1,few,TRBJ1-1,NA,CSAVTEPEAFF,TGCAGTGCCGTGACAGAGCCTGAAGCTTTCTTT
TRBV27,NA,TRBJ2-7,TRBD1,CASSQSQGSDEQYF,TGTGCCAGCAGTCAATCACAGGGGAGCGACGAGCAGTACTTC
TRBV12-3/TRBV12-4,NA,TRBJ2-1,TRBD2,CASSIGLAGGRREQFF,TGTGCCAGCAGTATCGGACTAGCGGGAGGCCGCCGGGAGCAGTTCTTC
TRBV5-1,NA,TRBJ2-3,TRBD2,CASSLELATDTQYF,TGCGCCAGCAGCTTGGAACTAGCGACGGATACGCAGTATTTT
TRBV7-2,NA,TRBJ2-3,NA,CAIHRRGGADTQYF,TGTGCCATACACCGTCGCGGCGGCGCAGATACGCAGTATTTT
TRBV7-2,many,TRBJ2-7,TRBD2,CASSLLAGGLGEQYF,TGTGCCAGCAGCTTACTTGCGGGAGGTTTAGGTGAGCAGTACTTC
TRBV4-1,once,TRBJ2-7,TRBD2,CASSFRLAETYEQYF,TGCGCCAGCAGCTTCCGACTAGCGGAGACCTACGAGCAGTACTTC
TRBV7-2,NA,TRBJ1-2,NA,CASSLLSDGSGYTF,TGTGCCAGCAGCTTACTTTCAGACGGGAGCGGCTACACCTTC
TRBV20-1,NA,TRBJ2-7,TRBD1,CSAQSTGPGEQYF,TGCAGTGCTCAATCGACAGGGCCGGGTGAGCAGTACTTC
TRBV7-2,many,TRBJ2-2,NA,CASSSPGGRIGELFF,TGTGCCAGCAGCTCCCCCGGGGGGCGCATCGGGGAGCTGTTTTTT
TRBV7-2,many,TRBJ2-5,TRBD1,CASSLGDRGETQYF,TGTGCCAGCAGCTTGGGGGACAGGGGAGAGACCCAGTACTTC
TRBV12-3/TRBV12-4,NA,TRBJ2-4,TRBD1,CASSLWTGENIQYF,TGTGCCAGCAGCCTTTGGACAGGGGAAAACATTCAGTACTTC
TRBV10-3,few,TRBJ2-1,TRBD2,CAISGGLALNNEQFF,TGTGCCATCAGTGGGGGACTAGCGTTGAACAATGAGCAGTTCTTC
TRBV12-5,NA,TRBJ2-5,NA,CASGSSAKETQYF,TGTGCTAGTGGTTCGAGCGCTAAAGAGACCCAGTACTTC
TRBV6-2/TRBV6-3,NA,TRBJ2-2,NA,CASSELSWTGELFF,TGTGCCAGCAGTGAACTTAGCTGGACCGGGGAGCTGTTTTTT
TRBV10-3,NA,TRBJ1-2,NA,CAISESGINYGYTF,TGTGCCATCAGTGAGTCCGGGATAAACTATGGCTACACCTTC
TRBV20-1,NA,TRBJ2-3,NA,CSARGYEGGERDTQYF,TGCAGTGCTAGAGGTTATGAGGGCGGCGAAAGGGATACGCAGTATTTT